This T cell receptor beta chain originates from a study of OX40 agonist ivuxolimab in advanced cancers. Study in general: Patients with prior anti-PD-1, anti-PD-L1 or anti-CTLA-4 therapy were eligible; 35% to 45% had some. Study-wide results and caveats: CD8+ T cells (on average) carried more expanded clones than CD4+ T cells.

To note about this clone: Its antigen is unidentified.

CDR3 length: 12 residues. Germline V gene sequence: CDR1 WSHSY, CDR2 SAAADI. The V segment lost 8 bases and the J segment 9 bases; nucleotides outside the gene matches: 4. The protocol was immunoSEQ multiplex PCR, while the TCRdb copy is restricted to in-frame clones and leaves out a portion. The profile shows roughly 50,000 clones, roughly 88% of them singletons. The source is an adult with an advanced solid tumor such as melanoma, head and neck, liver or kidney cancer. The sample here was CD4+ or CD8+ T cells sorted from blood, taken in a trial of the OX40 agonist ivuxolimab. The chain carries TRBV10-2 and TRBJ1-6; the match to TRBD1 covers 7 bases. The DNA for the CDR3 is TGCGCCAGCCAAAGACAGGGTTCACCCCTCCACTTT. The encoded protein is CASQRQGSPLHF.